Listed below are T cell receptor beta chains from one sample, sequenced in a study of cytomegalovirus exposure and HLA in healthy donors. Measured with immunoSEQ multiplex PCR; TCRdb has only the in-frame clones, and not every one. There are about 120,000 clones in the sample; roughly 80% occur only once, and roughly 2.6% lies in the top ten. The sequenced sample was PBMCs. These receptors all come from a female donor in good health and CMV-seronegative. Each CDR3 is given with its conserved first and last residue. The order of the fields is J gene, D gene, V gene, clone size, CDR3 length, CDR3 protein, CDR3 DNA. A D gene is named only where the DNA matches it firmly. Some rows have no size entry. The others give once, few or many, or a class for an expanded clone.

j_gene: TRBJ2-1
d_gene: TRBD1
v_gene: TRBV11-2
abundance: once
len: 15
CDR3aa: CASSLLGQDYDEQFF
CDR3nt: TGTGCCAGCAGCTTGTTAGGACAGGATTACGATGAGCAGTTCTTC

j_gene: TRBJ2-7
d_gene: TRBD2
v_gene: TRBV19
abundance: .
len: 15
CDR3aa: CASSLTSGGAGEQYF
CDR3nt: TGTGCCAGTAGCCTGACTAGCGGGGGGGCTGGGGAGCAGTACTTC

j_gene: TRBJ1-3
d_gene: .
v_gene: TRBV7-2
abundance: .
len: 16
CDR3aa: CASGRQGSFSGNTIYF
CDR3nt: TGTGCCAGCGGCCGGCAGGGGTCTTTCTCTGGAAACACCATATATTTT

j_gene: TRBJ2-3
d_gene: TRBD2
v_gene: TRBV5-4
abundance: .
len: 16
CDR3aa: CASRLAGGRGTDTQYF
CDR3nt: TGTGCCAGCCGCCTAGCGGGGGGGCGCGGCACAGATACGCAGTATTTT

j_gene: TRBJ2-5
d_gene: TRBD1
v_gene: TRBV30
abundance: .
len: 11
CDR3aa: CVSGTEETQYF
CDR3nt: TGTGTCTCCGGGACAGAAGAGACCCAGTACTTC

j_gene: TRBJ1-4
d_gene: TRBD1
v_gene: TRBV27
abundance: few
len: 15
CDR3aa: CASSLSPRGHEKLFF
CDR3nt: TGTGCCAGCAGTTTATCGCCCAGGGGGCATGAAAAACTGTTTTTT

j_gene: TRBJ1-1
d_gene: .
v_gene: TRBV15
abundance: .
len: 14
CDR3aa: CATSRESQSTEAFF
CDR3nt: TGTGCCACCAGCAGAGAAAGTCAGTCGACTGAAGCTTTCTTT

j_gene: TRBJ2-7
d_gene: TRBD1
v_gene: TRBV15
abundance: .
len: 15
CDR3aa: CATSSPGQGRYEQYF
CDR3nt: TGTGCCACCAGCAGTCCGGGACAGGGTCGGTACGAGCAGTACTTC

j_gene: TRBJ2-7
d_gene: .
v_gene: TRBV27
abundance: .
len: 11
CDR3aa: CASSTSNEQYF
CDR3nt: TGTGCCAGCAGTACTTCCAACGAGCAGTACTTC

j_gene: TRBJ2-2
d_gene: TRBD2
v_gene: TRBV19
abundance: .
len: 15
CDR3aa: CASRATSGATGELFF
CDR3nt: TGTGCCAGTAGGGCGACTAGCGGGGCTACCGGGGAGCTGTTTTTT

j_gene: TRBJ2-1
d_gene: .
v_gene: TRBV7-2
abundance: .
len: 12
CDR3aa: CASSPPEWEQFF
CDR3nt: TGTGCCAGCAGCCCCCCCGAGTGGGAGCAGTTCTTC

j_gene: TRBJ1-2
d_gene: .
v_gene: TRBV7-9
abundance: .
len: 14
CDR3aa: CASSTGTTTYGYTF
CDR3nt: TGTGCCAGCAGCACGGGGACAACGACCTATGGCTACACCTTC

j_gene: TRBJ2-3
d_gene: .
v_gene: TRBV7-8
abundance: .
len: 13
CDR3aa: CASSLLRGDTQYF
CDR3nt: TGTGCCAGCAGCTTGCTCCGCGGAGATACGCAGTATTTT

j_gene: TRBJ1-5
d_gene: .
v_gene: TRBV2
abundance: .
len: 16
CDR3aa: CASSEARGTSNQPQHF
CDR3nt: TGTGCCAGCAGTGAGGCGCGGGGAACAAGCAATCAGCCCCAGCATTTT

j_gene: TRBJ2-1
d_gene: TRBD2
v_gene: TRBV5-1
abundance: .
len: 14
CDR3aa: CASSPGTGGNEQFF
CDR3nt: TGCGCCAGCAGCCCCGGGACGGGGGGTAATGAGCAGTTCTTC

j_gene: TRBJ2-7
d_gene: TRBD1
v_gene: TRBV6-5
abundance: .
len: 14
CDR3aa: CASTKTGGIHEQYF
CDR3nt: TGTGCCAGCACCAAAACAGGGGGGATCCACGAGCAGTACTTC

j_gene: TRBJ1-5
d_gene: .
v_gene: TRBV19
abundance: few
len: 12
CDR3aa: CASSIRGQPQHF
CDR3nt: TGTGCCAGTAGTATCCGGGGGCAGCCCCAGCATTTT

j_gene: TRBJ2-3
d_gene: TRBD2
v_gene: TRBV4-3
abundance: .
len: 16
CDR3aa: CASSQRGLAGGDTQYF
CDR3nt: TGCGCCAGCAGCCAAAGAGGACTAGCGGGGGGGGATACGCAGTATTTT

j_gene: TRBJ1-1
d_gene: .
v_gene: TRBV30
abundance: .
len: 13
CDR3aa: CAWSPLRNDEAFF
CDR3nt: TGTGCCTGGAGTCCACTCAGGAACGATGAAGCTTTCTTT

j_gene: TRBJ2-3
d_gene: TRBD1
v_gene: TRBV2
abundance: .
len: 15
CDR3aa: CASAPDRGYTDTQYF
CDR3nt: TGTGCCAGCGCACCTGACAGGGGATACACAGATACGCAGTATTTT

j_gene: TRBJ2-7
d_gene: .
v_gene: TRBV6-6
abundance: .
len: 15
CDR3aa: CASHSEVRSSYEQYF
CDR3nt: TGTGCCAGCCACTCAGAGGTCCGGAGCTCCTACGAGCAGTACTTC

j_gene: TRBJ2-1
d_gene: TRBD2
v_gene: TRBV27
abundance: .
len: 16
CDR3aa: CASSLVGGGSGNEQFF
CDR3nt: TGTGCCAGCAGTTTAGTCGGGGGGGGGTCCGGGAATGAGCAGTTCTTC

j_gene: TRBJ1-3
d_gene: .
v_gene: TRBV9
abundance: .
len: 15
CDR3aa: CASSVGRTSGNTIYF
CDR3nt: TGTGCCAGCAGCGTAGGCAGAACATCAGGAAACACCATATATTTT

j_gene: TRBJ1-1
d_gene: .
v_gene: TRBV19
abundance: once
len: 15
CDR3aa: CASSPETGPSTEAFF
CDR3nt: TGTGCCAGTAGTCCAGAGACAGGCCCGAGCACTGAAGCTTTCTTT

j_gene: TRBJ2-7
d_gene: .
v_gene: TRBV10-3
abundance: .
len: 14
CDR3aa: CATVTGTPSYEQYF
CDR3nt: TGTGCCACCGTGACAGGCACTCCGTCCTACGAGCAGTACTTC

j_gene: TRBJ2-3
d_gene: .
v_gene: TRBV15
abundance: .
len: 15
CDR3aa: CATSRPGSPGDTQYF
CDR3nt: TGTGCCACCAGCAGACCGGGATCCCCCGGAGATACGCAGTATTTT

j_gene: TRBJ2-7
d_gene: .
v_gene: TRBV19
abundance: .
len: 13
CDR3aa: CASSTLQGYEQYF
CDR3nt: TGTGCCAGTAGTACACTCCAGGGGTACGAGCAGTACTTC

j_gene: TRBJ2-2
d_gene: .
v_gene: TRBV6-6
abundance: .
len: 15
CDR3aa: CASSYADTNTGELFF
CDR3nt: TGTGCCAGCAGTTACGCGGACACGAACACCGGGGAGCTGTTTTTT

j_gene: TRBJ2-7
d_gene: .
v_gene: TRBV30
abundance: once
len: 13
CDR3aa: CACYGQRVDEQYF
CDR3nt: TGTGCCTGCTACGGACAGAGGGTGGACGAGCAGTACTTC

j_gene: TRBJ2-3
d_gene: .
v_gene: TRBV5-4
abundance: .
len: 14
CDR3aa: CASSYVNLVDTQYF
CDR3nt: TGTGCCAGCAGCTATGTCAACTTGGTAGATACGCAGTATTTT

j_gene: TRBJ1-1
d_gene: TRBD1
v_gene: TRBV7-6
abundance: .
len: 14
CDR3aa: CASSDRAKNTEAFF
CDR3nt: TGTGCCAGCAGCGACAGGGCTAAGAACACTGAAGCTTTCTTT

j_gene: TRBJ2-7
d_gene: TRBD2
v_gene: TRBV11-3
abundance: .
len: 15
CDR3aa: CASSFGSGGLDEQYF
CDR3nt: TGTGCCAGCAGCTTTGGAAGCGGGGGGCTCGACGAGCAGTACTTC

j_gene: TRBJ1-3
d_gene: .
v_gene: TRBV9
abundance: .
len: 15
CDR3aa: CASSVGKGPGNTIYF
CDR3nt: TGTGCCAGCAGCGTAGGGAAGGGGCCTGGAAACACCATATATTTT

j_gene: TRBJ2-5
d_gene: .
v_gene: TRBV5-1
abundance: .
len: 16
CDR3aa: CASSIQGTLTQETQYF
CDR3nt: TGCGCCAGCAGCATCCAGGGAACGCTAACTCAAGAGACCCAGTACTTC

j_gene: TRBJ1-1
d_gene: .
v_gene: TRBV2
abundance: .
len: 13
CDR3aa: CASRVDSNTEAFF
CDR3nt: TGTGCCAGCAGAGTTGACAGCAACACTGAAGCTTTCTTT

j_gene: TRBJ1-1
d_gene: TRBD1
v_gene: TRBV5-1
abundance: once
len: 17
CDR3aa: CASSLGGQGVFFTEAFF
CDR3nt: TGCGCCAGCAGCTTGGGGGGACAGGGGGTGTTTTTTACTGAAGCTTTCTTT

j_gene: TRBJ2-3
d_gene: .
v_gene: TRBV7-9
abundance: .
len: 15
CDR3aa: CASSSDSFRTDTQYF
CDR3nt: TGTGCCAGCAGCTCTGACAGTTTTCGCACAGATACGCAGTATTTT

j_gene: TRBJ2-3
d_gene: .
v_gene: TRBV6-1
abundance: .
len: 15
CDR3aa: CASSENRGGTDTQYF
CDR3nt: TGTGCCAGCAGTGAAAACCGGGGAGGCACAGATACGCAGTATTTT

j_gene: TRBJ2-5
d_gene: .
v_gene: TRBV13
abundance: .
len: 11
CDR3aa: CASGAEETQYF
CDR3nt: TGTGCCAGCGGAGCCGAAGAGACCCAGTACTTC

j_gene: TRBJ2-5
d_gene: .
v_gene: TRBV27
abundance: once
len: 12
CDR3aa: CASSRPGETQYF
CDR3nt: TGTGCCAGCAGTAGGCCAGGGGAGACCCAGTACTTC

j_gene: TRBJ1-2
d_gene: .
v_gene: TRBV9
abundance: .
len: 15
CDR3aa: CASSVHLDSPYGYTF
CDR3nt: TGTGCCAGCAGCGTTCATCTGGACAGCCCTTATGGCTACACCTTC

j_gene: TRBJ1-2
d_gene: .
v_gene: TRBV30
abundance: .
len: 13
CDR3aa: CAWNEGSSYGYTF
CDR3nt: TGTGCCTGGAATGAGGGAAGCAGCTATGGCTACACCTTC